This T cell receptor beta chain was obtained from a study of blood T cell repertoires in COVID-19. This table comes from immunoSEQ multiplex PCR, and its TCRdb copy is limited to in-frame clones, with some not included. The data contain 350,000 to 450,000 clones, roughly 92% of them singletons. The CDR3 contains 13 residues. V shed 1 base, J shed 6 bases, and the junction held 6 bases outside the gene matches. CDR1 GTSNPN and CDR2 SVGIG come from the germline V gene (reference sequence). Study members were between about 18 and 95 years old and lived in fewer than 30 US regions. Participant-reported clinical history was the basis for cohort assignment.

The chain uses TRBV30 and TRBJ2-7, with 7 positions matching TRBD2. Input material: PBMCs or T cells enriched from blood (not recorded which). This TCR was sampled from a middle-aged woman who had been exposed to COVID-19. CDR3 protein: CAWSGSPSGEQYF. The CDR3, as DNA: TGTGCCTGGAGTGGATCCCCTAGCGGCGAGCAGTACTTC.